This T cell receptor (beta chain) appears in the sequencing data of a study of a mutant IDH1 vaccine in newly diagnosed glioma. Study summary: Initiation of the vaccine course occurred 4-6 weeks after radiotherapy alone, or alongside temozolomide cycles. Findings and limits, study-wide: Seemingly, top peripheral T cell clonotype changes bore no relation to pseudoprogression.

The time point: week 11, during vaccination. In every dose of vaccine, 300 ug of mutant IDH1 20-mer peptide was given alongside topical imiquimod. The study enrolled donors with new WHO grade 3 or 4 IDH1-mutant, ATRX-lost astrocytomas. For this clone: Antigen: not known.

Libraries were prepared by immunoSEQ multiplex PCR; TCRdb keeps only in-frame clonotypes and omits some of them. The data hold over 60,000 clones, with approximately 91% observed a single time. The CDR3 totals 14 residues. CDR1 and CDR2 (germline): SGHRS, YFSETQ. Losses at the gene ends were 7 bases for V and 3 bases for J; bases not matched to a gene: 4. This receptor was taken from a man aged 40-49 years with glioma. The material sequenced was PBMCs, taken from a glioma patient whose treatment included an IDH1 peptide vaccine. The chain recombines TRBV5-1 with TRBJ2-3; 11 bases line up with TRBD1. CDR3 sequence reads: CASAGTGGTDTQYF. In DNA, the CDR3 is TGCGCCAGCGCCGGGACAGGGGGGACAGATACGCAGTATTTT.